This T cell receptor (beta chain) was sequenced during a study of blood T cell repertoires in COVID-19. As for the study in general: Sites in the United States, Italy and Spain provided acute and convalescent COVID-19 samples. PBMCs, B-cell-depleted T cells, or T cells provided the cDNA or gDNA that made up the material.

Germline CDR1 and CDR2: LGHNA and YNFKEQ. V was shortened by 0 bases and J by 0 bases, with 8 bases between the two germline ends. This CDR3 region has 15 residues. Methods used by the authors: Amplification of reference gene primers provided the estimated nucleated cell counts. Here immunoSEQ multiplex PCR was the method, and the copy in TCRdb shows in-frame clones only, minus some. V, J and clone size are taken as reported in that table, and D and trimming were inferred from the DNA itself. Of 150,000 to 200,000 clones listed, around 76% were seen once; the top ten hold around 7.9%. The source is a woman aged 50 to 60 with active or convalescent COVID-19. This sequence joins TRBV4-2 and TRBJ1-1; D unclear. Sequencing used peripheral blood. In DNA, the CDR3 is TGTGCCAGCAGCCAAGACTGGGCTGTGAACACTGAAGCTTTCTTT. Translation gives CASSQDWAVNTEAFF.